This entry lists 22 T cell receptor beta chains sequenced from one sample in a study of blood T cell repertoires in COVID-19. Method: immunoSEQ multiplex PCR; TCRdb's copy keeps in-frame clones and lacks some. The sample comprises 180,000 or so clones, approximately 83% of which are singletons, and roughly 8.2% rests with the top ten. Sequencing input: peripheral blood. These receptors were taken from a man aged 55 to 70 with acute or convalescent COVID-19.

This chain uses TRBV19 with TRBJ1-1, with 12 bases fitting TRBD1. CDR1 and CDR2 from the germline V gene are LNHDA and SQIVND (reference sequence). J lost 6 bases, V lost 6 bases, and 11 bases had no gene match. This CDR3 is built from 16 residues. CDR3: CASSHRDRGRGAEAFF. In DNA, the CDR3 is TGTGCCAGTAGCCACCGGGACAGGGGGCGGGGGGCTGAAGCTTTCTTT. Based on the CDR3 plus reference TRBV19 and TRBJ1-1, the full variable domain is DGGITQSPKYLFRKEGQNVTLSCEQNLNHDAMYWYRQDPGQGLRLIYYSQIVNDFQKGDIAEGYSVSREKKESFPLTVTSAQKNPTAFYLCASSHRDRGRGAEAFFGQGTRLTVV.

Of note for this clone: This specimen includes other DNA sequences encoding the same CDR3. The rearrangement joins TRBV5-1 to TRBJ2-3, with D maybe TRBD2 (6 bases). Germline V CDR1 and CDR2: SGHRS, YFSETQ. Trimming left V 4 bases short and J 1 base short, with 7 bases between. The CDR3 consists of 13 residues. In DNA, the CDR3 is TGCGCCAGCAGCCCGGGGGGCACAGATACGCAGTATTTT. It yields the protein CASSPGGTDTQYF.

The chain couples TRBV4-2 to TRBJ1-2, with D perhaps TRBD1 (5 bases). The V end was cut by 1 base, the J end by 0 bases, with 18 bases between. This CDR3 has 18 amino acids. Germline V lookup: CDR1 LGHNA, CDR2 YNFKEQ. The CDR3 DNA reads TGTGCCAGCAGCCAAGGTGGGGCAGTCGAATTAGCTAACTATGGCTACACCTTC. It encodes CASSQGGAVELANYGYTF.

This clone was detected only a few times. This rearrangement joins TRBV14 to TRBJ2-1, with D hard to call. Trimming pared 0 bases from V and 5 bases from J, leaving 14 bases between. This CDR3 is 16 amino acids long. Per germline, CDR1 SGHDN and CDR2 FVKESK. DNA of the CDR3: TGTGCCAGCAGCCAAGAAGTACACTACCTTAACAATGAGCAGTTCTTC. It is translated as CASSQEVHYLNNEQFF.

V and J are TRBV9 and TRBJ2-7; 9 bases fit TRBD2. CDR3 length equals 15 residues. Germline V gene data show CDR1 as SGDLS and CDR2 as YYNGEE. V shed 3 bases, J shed 6 bases, and the junction held 10 bases outside the gene matches. The CDR3 spells CASSEVGIAGVEQYF. CDR3 nucleotide sequence: TGTGCCAGCAGCGAGGTCGGGATAGCGGGAGTCGAGCAGTACTTC. Full variable domain (rest looked up from reference TRBV9 and TRBJ2-7): DSGVTQTPKHLITATGQRVTLRCSPRSGDLSVYWYQQSLDQGLQFLIQYYNGEERAKGNILERFSAQQFPDLHSELNLSSLELGDSALYFCASSEVGIAGVEQYFGPGTRLTVT.

The chain is built from TRBV5-1 and TRBJ1-2; 7 bases fit TRBD1. The length of the CDR3 is 17 residues. With 4 bases clipped from V and 2 bases from J, the junction kept 14 bases outside the gene matches. Germline assignment: CDR1 SGHRS and CDR2 YFSETQ. The CDR3 reads CASSNGQVTLENYGYTF. Here the CDR3 DNA reads TGCGCCAGCAGCAACGGACAGGTTACGCTTGAAAACTATGGCTACACCTTC.

V usage is TRBV9 and J usage is TRBJ2-7; 9 bases are a match to TRBD1. The CDR3 spans 15 residues. The germline V gene has CDR1 SGDLS and CDR2 YYNGEE. Trimming at V came to 4 bases and at J to 2 bases, leaving 7 bases not matched to a gene. The CDR3: CASSSQGAGPYEQYF. In nucleotides, the CDR3 is TGTGCCAGCAGCTCACAGGGGGCTGGACCCTACGAGCAGTACTTC.

This chain uses TRBV5-1 with TRBJ1-2, with TRBD1 matching over 7 bases. This CDR3 has 12 amino acids. Losses at the gene ends were 4 bases for V and 6 bases for J; bases not matched to a gene: 3. Germline V CDR1 and CDR2: SGHRS, YFSETQ. CDR3 DNA: TGCGCCAGCAGCCCTCAGGGGGATGGCTACACCTTC. It translates to CASSPQGDGYTF.

V is TRBV18 and J is TRBJ2-5, with a possible D match to TRBD2 (5 bases). V was cut by 9 bases and J by 5 bases, with 28 bases left in between. This CDR3 spans 17 amino acids. Germline V CDR1 and CDR2: KGHSH, LQKENI. The CDR3 DNA reads as TGTGCCAGACCCGAGGGCCAGGCCTACTTCGGGGAGGAGACCCAGTACTTC. Protein: CARPEGQAYFGEETQYF.

A remark on this clone: Germline is not matched at one junction end, which may reflect a read error. This chain joins TRBV19 and TRBJ1-2; D call uncertain. The length of the CDR3 is 12 residues. CDR1 and CDR2 from the germline V gene are LNHDA and SQIVND (reference sequence). The CDR3 DNA follows: TGTGCCAATAGTACCCGGCGCAGGGGCTACACCTTC. This encodes CANSTRRRGYTF.

The chain carries TRBV28 and TRBJ1-3, with TRBD1 as a possible D gene (6 bases). V was cut by 8 bases and J by 0 bases, with 29 bases left in between. In germline, CDR1 is MDHEN, CDR2 SYDVKM. The CDR3 loop spans 20 amino acids. DNA for the CDR3: TGTGCCAGCTCCGACACAGGGAATCGATTTTCCTACGACTCTGGAAACACCATATATTTT. The encoded protein is CASSDTGNRFSYDSGNTIYF.

The chain combines TRBV7-2 with TRBJ2-7; D is possibly TRBD2 (5 bases). CDR1 SGHTA and CDR2 FQGNSA come from the germline V gene. V lost 5 bases, J lost 5 bases, and 13 bases lay in between. This CDR3 has 13 amino acids. CDR3 bases: TGTGCCAGCAGCCCAACTAGATTCCACGAGCAGTACTTC. It is translated as CASSPTRFHEQYF.

V is TRBV6-5 and J is TRBJ1-3; no firm D call. CDR3 size: 14 residues. V was trimmed by 6 bases and J by 0 bases, leaving 9 bases between them. CDR1 and CDR2 from the germline V gene are MNHEY and SVGAGI. The CDR3 reads CASRRLSSGNTIYF. The CDR3 bases are TGTGCCAGCAGGCGCCTGAGCTCTGGAAACACCATATATTTT.

As DNA, the CDR3 is TGTGCCAGCAGCGTAAGTGGGGGGAGAAGGAATGAAAAACTGTTTTTT. Translation: CASSVSGGRRNEKLFF. The chain carries TRBV9 and TRBJ1-4, with D perhaps matching TRBD1 (5 bases). The CDR3 loop spans 16 amino acids. Trimming cost V 1 base and J 5 bases, with 15 bases left between them. Germline V gives CDR1 SGDLS, CDR2 YYNGEE.

The chain carries TRBV12-5 and TRBJ2-2, with no clear D. V lost 0 bases, J lost 0 bases, and 5 bases lay in between. The germline CDR1 and CDR2 sequences are LGHNT and FRNRAP. The CDR3 length is 15 residues. The CDR3 nucleotides are TGTGCTAGTGGTTTGGTAACGGCGAACACCGGGGAGCTGTTTTTT. Encoded protein: CASGLVTANTGELFF.

The chain carries TRBV28 and TRBJ2-6; TRBD1 matches at 8 bases. V shed 4 bases and J 4 bases; nucleotides not matched to a gene: 9. The length of the CDR3 is 17 residues. Looked up from germline, CDR1 is MDHEN and CDR2 is SYDVKM. CDR3 DNA sequence: TGTGCCAGCAGTTACCCCTCAGGGGGCAGGGGGGCCAACGTCCTGACTTTC. Its protein product is CASSYPSGGRGANVLTF.

The CDR3 loop is CASRGTGTGELFF. The CDR3 DNA reads as TGTGCCAGCAGGGGTACAGGTACCGGGGAGCTGTTTTTT. The chain has TRBV27 and TRBJ2-2; D perhaps matches TRBD1 (5 bases). V lost 6 bases to trimming and J lost 5 bases, with 10 bases between them. Germline loops: CDR1 MNHEY, CDR2 SMNVEV (reference sequence). CDR3 length: 13 amino acids.

The rearrangement joins TRBV24-1 to TRBJ2-7, with 9 nucleotides matching TRBD1. Germline trimming cut 7 bases from V and 5 bases from J; bases unmatched to any gene: 11. CDR1 is KGHDR, CDR2 SFDVKD, per germline. This CDR3 is 15 amino acids long. The CDR3 spells CATRRGTGTSHEQYF. The CDR3 DNA follows: TGTGCCACCAGGAGGGGGACAGGGACCTCTCACGAGCAGTACTTC.

Ten or more counts support this clone. The V call is TRBV27, the J call TRBJ2-1, with 7 positions matching TRBD2. V lost 1 base and J lost 2; bases outside the gene matches: 5. The CDR3 consists of 16 residues. Per the germline V gene, CDR1 is MNHEY and CDR2 is SMNVEV (reference sequence). The CDR3, as DNA: TGTGCCAGCAGTTTATGGGGAGGGACCCCCTACAATGAGCAGTTCTTC. Amino acids: CASSLWGGTPYNEQFF.

The chain carries TRBV10-1 and TRBJ1-4; 8 bases fit TRBD1. The CDR3 runs to 14 residues. V trimming: 6 bases; J trimming: 7 bases; junction bases outside the gene matches: 7. Per the germline V gene, CDR1 is WNHNN and CDR2 is SYGVQD (reference sequence). The CDR3 spells CASSSGGVGEKLFF. CDR3 DNA: TGCGCCAGCAGCTCAGGGGGCGTGGGTGAAAAACTGTTTTTT.

The V call is TRBV7-9, the J call TRBJ1-1; D not certain. CDR1 is SEHNR and CDR2 is FQNEAQ in the germline V gene (reference sequence). The V end was cut by 5 bases, the J end by 7 bases, with 11 bases between. This CDR3 has 12 residues. The CDR3 loop is CASSGEGIEAFF. The CDR3 DNA is TGTGCCAGCAGCGGGGAGGGAATTGAAGCTTTCTTT.

The rearrangement joins TRBV5-5 to TRBJ1-6, with D perhaps TRBD1 (6 bases). Per the germline V gene, CDR1 is SGHKS and CDR2 is YYEKEE (reference sequence). The CDR3 loop spans 14 amino acids. Deletions cut 4 bases from V and 10 bases from J, with 15 bases between. CDR3 in DNA: TGTGCCAGCAGCCTCCCCAGGGGCGACTCACCCCTCCACTTT. Translating it yields CASSLPRGDSPLHF.